This entry lists 10 T cell receptor beta chains sequenced from one sample in a study of blood T cell repertoires in COVID-19 (dated by TCRdb to the early 2020s). The library was made by the immunoSEQ multiplex PCR assay. TCRdb stores this immuneACCESS table with in-frame sequences only. Part of the clones is absent; in the studies checked, under half of the shortfall reflects unresolved V genes, and no reason is known for the rest. This sample gives approximately 260,000 clones in total; 86% of them show up just once. Of the sample, about 3.5% falls within the top ten clones. Sample: peripheral blood. The receptors originated from a man younger than 35 with active or convalescent COVID-19.

The chain links TRBV6-4 to TRBJ2-1, with a possible D match to TRBD2 (6 bases). Germline values: CDR1 MRHNA, CDR2 SNTAGT. The V end was cut by 3 bases, the J end by 15 bases, with 24 bases between. The CDR3 has 15 amino acids. CDR3 bases: TGTGCCAGCAGTGAATACTTCGATACGGTCCGGGGGTGGTTCTTC. Its protein is CASSEYFDTVRGWFF.

As concerns this clone: Germline and junction disagree at one end, which may indicate a read error. The V call is TRBV7-7, the J call TRBJ1-5; D is uncertain. Germline V gene sequence: CDR1 SSHAT, CDR2 FNYEAQ (reference sequence). The CDR3 loop spans 13 amino acids. CDR3 bases: TGTGCTAGCAGCTTGGCCTCCAATCAGCCCCAGCATTTT. As protein: CASSLASNQPQHF. The variable domain in full, with the rest retrieved from reference TRBV7-7 and TRBJ1-5, is GAGVSQSPRYKVTKRGQDVTLRCDPISSHATLYWYQQALGQGPEFLTYFNYEAQPDKSGLPSDRFSAERPEGSISTLTIQRTEQRDSAMYRCASSLASNQPQHFGDGTRLSIL.

In its sample, this clone was seen a few times. The rearrangement links TRBV5-5 to TRBJ2-1; 15 bases line up with TRBD2. J was trimmed by 6 bases and V by 4 bases; bases with no gene match: 2. The CDR3 has 15 amino acids. Germline V CDR1 and CDR2: SGHKS, YYEKEE (reference sequence). The CDR3 sequence: CASSRTSGGANEQFF. DNA of the CDR3: TGTGCCAGCAGCCGGACTAGCGGGGGGGCCAATGAGCAGTTCTTC.

The chain joins TRBV7-2 to TRBJ2-1; the D is unclear. The germline V and J ends were trimmed by 2 bases and 6 bases, with 5 bases remaining between them. Germline V CDR1 and CDR2: SGHTA, FQGNSA. The CDR3 is 12 amino acids. CDR3 bases: TGTGCCAGCAGCTTATTCTCCAATGAGCAGTTCTTC. Encoded protein: CASSLFSNEQFF. Looking up the rest from reference TRBV7-2 and TRBJ2-1 gives the full variable domain: GAGVSQSPSNKVTEKGKDVELRCDPISGHTALYWYRQSLGQGLEFLIYFQGNSAPDKSGLPSDRFSAERTGGSVSTLTIQRTQQEDSAVYLCASSLFSNEQFFGPGTRLTVL.

The rearrangement joins TRBV27 to TRBJ1-6; the match to TRBD1 covers 9 bases. CDR3 length equals 15 residues. Trimming at V came to 5 bases and at J to 9 bases, leaving 8 bases not matched to a gene. CDR1 is MNHEY, CDR2 SMNVEV, per germline (reference sequence). The CDR3: CASSDRDRVTSPLHF. In DNA, the CDR3 is TGTGCCAGCAGTGATAGGGACAGGGTTACTTCACCCCTCCACTTT.

The rearrangement links TRBV19 to TRBJ1-3, with D unclear. The V gene lost 7 bases and the J gene lost 0 bases, with 10 bases spanning the gap. Germline V lookup: CDR1 LNHDA, CDR2 SQIVND (reference sequence). The length of the CDR3 is 14 residues. The CDR3 DNA reads TGTGCCAGTACCCCCCAGATCTCTGGAAACACCATATATTTT. Protein: CASTPQISGNTIYF.

The chain recombines TRBV5-1 with TRBJ1-5; D perhaps matches TRBD1 (6 bases). V was pared by 3 bases and J by 4 bases, with 8 bases between. The CDR3 consists of 13 residues. Germline CDR1 SGHRS, CDR2 YFSETQ. CDR3 sequence: CASSWGQNQPQHF. The CDR3 nucleotides read TGCGCCAGCAGCTGGGGGCAAAATCAGCCCCAGCATTTT.

This chain connects TRBV5-8 to TRBJ1-3; D remains unclear. Trimming removed 0 bases from V and 10 bases from J, with 8 bases in between. Germline V gene sequence: CDR1 SGHTS, CDR2 YDEGEE. The CDR3 length is 12 residues. The CDR3 spells CASSLESVTIYF. As DNA, the CDR3 is TGTGCCAGCAGCTTGGAAAGCGTGACCATATATTTT.

The gene calls are TRBV6-2 or TRBV6-3 and TRBJ2-1, with a tentative D call TRBD1 (5 bases). The CDR3 length is 15 residues. CDR1 MNHEY and CDR2 SVGEGT come from the germline V gene. V was pared by 5 bases and J by 0 bases, with 11 bases between. In nucleotides, the CDR3 is TGTGCCAGCAGTCACGGACAATCCTCCTACAATGAGCAGTTCTTC. Its translation: CASSHGQSSYNEQFF.

This rearrangement joins TRBV5-1 to TRBJ2-3; the D gene is possibly TRBD1 (6 bases). Germline V lookup: CDR1 SGHRS, CDR2 YFSETQ. This CDR3 contains 15 residues. Trimming cost V 7 bases and J 7 bases, with 22 bases left between them. In nucleotides, the CDR3 is TGCGCCAGCGCCCATCCGGGACAAGGCCTAAATACGCAGTATTTT. Encoded protein: CASAHPGQGLNTQYF.